This T cell receptor beta chain emerged from a study of blood T cell repertoires in COVID-19. In the study overall: There were acute and convalescent COVID-19 samples, and they came from the United States, Italy and Spain.

Some clones are missing from TCRdb's copy, which holds only in-frame ones; the method was immunoSEQ multiplex PCR. This table holds about 43,000 clones, around 87% found once. V lost 3 bases, J lost 5 bases, and 8 bases stayed unmatched. CDR3 length: 15 residues. CDR1 and CDR2 (germline): SGHRS, YFSETQ. Sequences were obtained from peripheral blood. The clonotype originates from a woman older than 75 with active COVID-19. This chain uses TRBV5-1 with TRBJ2-5, with 9 bases identical to TRBD1. The CDR3 loop is CASSSNTGGGETQYF. CDR3 coding DNA: TGCGCCAGCAGCTCCAACACAGGGGGCGGGGAGACCCAGTACTTC.